Included here is one TCR beta chain sequence, with context. The data stem from a study of OX40 agonist ivuxolimab in advanced cancers. Study-level background: Patient treatment consisted of intravenous ivuxolimab administration every 2 weeks at 0.01 to 10 mg/kg. Partial responses were achieved by three patients, of whom one had hepatocellular carcinoma and two had cutaneous melanoma. Prior therapy, whether anti-PD-1, anti-PD-L1 or anti-CTLA-4, was allowed, and about 39% had some.

The CDR3 spans 14 residues. Germline lookup yields CDR1 LGHNA and CDR2 YNFKEQ. V dropped 2 bases and J dropped 8; count of bases not matched to a gene: 8. Blood sampling was done at baseline, cycle 4 day 1, and cycle 7 day 1. Method: immunoSEQ multiplex PCR; TCRdb's copy keeps in-frame clones and lacks some. The sample carries fewer than 85,000 clones, 85% to 90% recorded once. The chain employs TRBV4-2 and TRBJ1-2; 7 bases match TRBD1. The sequence was obtained from an adult with an advanced solid tumor such as melanoma, head and neck, liver or kidney cancer. This sample comprised CD4+ or CD8+ T cells sorted from blood, obtained in a trial of the OX40 agonist ivuxolimab. This CDR3 reads CASSQTEGAKGYTF. As DNA, the CDR3 is TGTGCCAGCAGCCAAACGGAGGGGGCGAAGGGCTACACCTTC.